What follows are 8 T cell receptor beta chains derived from one specimen sequenced in a study of cytomegalovirus exposure and HLA in healthy donors. 13 Jbeta primers and 60 Vbeta primers were used for the PCR. Measured with immunoSEQ multiplex PCR; TCRdb has only the in-frame clones, and not every one. This table has roughly 97,000 clones, about a tenth appearing once. The specimen sequenced was PBMCs. The receptors stem from a man aged 45 to 65 in good health and CMV-seropositive.

This clone appeared a few times. V gene TRBV7-9 combines with J gene TRBJ1-6, with D unresolved. Trimming removed 3 bases at V and 8 bases at J, with 17 bases between. The CDR3 has 16 amino acids. The germline V gene has CDR1 SEHNR and CDR2 FQNEAQ (reference sequence). The DNA for the CDR3 is TGTGCCAGCAGCTTTCTGCGATCCGAGAGCGATTCACCCCTCCACTTT. Translation: CASSFLRSESDSPLHF.

The chain is built from TRBV5-1 and TRBJ2-1; 9 nucleotides line up with TRBD2. This CDR3 comprises 17 residues. Germline CDR1 and CDR2: SGHRS and YFSETQ. The junction had 13 bases not matched to a gene; V was cut back by 0 bases and J by 9 bases. The CDR3, as DNA: TGCGCCAGCAGCTTGGGGACTAGCGCGCTACATCCGAGTGAGCAGTTCTTC. It is translated as CASSLGTSALHPSEQFF.

In this sample, this clone turned up many times. The V and J genes are TRBV5-5 and TRBJ2-2; D unresolved. Per germline, CDR1 SGHKS and CDR2 YYEKEE (reference sequence). Trimming removed 0 bases at V and 5 bases at J, with 8 bases between. This CDR3 comprises 14 residues. The CDR3 bases are TGTGCCAGCAGCTTGGGGTACTGGACCGGGGAGCTGTTTTTT. This gives the protein CASSLGYWTGELFF.

The V and J genes are TRBV5-1 and TRBJ1-1, with 8 nucleotides matching TRBD1. This CDR3 contains 16 residues. Germline CDR1 reads SGHRS; CDR2 reads YFSETQ. Trimming removed 4 bases from V and 4 bases from J; junction bases left unmatched: 12. The CDR3: CASSRSGTGGSTEAFF. CDR3 sequence (DNA): TGCGCCAGCAGCCGAAGTGGAACAGGGGGATCCACTGAAGCTTTCTTT.

This clone was seen only a few times. The J gene is TRBJ2-7, the V gene TRBV27; D is unclear. This CDR3 is built from 14 residues. V lost 3 bases and J lost 2, with 11 bases in between. In germline, CDR1 is MNHEY, CDR2 SMNVEV (reference sequence). The CDR3 nucleotides read TGTGCCAGCAGTTTTGGGCAGCCAACCTACGAGCAGTACTTC. Translating it yields CASSFGQPTYEQYF.

A few counts support this clone. DNA of the CDR3: TGTGCCAGCAGCCTACTAGCGGGAGGATCCGGGAGCTCCTACAATGAGCAGTTCTTC. Its translation is CASSLLAGGSGSSYNEQFF. The V call is TRBV7-3, the J call TRBJ2-1, with 12 nucleotides matching TRBD2. Germline CDR1 SGHTA, CDR2 FQGTGA. The CDR3 extends over 19 amino acids. V lost 5 bases and J lost 0; bases outside the gene matches: 11.

The chain uses TRBV7-3 and TRBJ2-5; 11 positions match TRBD2. This CDR3 region has 13 residues. The V gene's germline CDR1 is SGHTA and CDR2 FQGTGA. After removal of 5 bases from V and 4 bases from J, the junction contained 0 bases not matched to a gene. CDR3 DNA: TGTGCCAGCAGCGGGACTAGCGGAGAGACCCAGTACTTC. Translation: CASSGTSGETQYF.

This clone was counted between two and nine times. The J gene is TRBJ2-7, the V gene TRBV7-9, with a possible D match to TRBD2 (6 bases). V was cut by 5 bases and J by 2 bases, with 16 bases left in between. Germline V lookup: CDR1 SEHNR, CDR2 FQNEAQ (reference sequence). The CDR3 loop spans 15 amino acids. The CDR3 here is CASSTRGTSPYEQYF. The CDR3 nucleotides are TGTGCCAGCAGCACTAGAGGAACTAGCCCCTACGAGCAGTACTTC. Looking up the rest from reference TRBV7-9 and TRBJ2-7 gives the full variable domain: DTGVSQNPRHKITKRGQNVTFRCDPISEHNRLYWYRQTLGQGPEFLTYFQNEAQLEKSRLLSDRFSAERPKGSFSTLEIQRTEQGDSAMYLCASSTRGTSPYEQYFGPGTRLTVT.